The source of this T cell receptor (beta chain) is a study of T cell responses to AZD1222 COVID-19 vaccine. Study-level points and caveats: Elevations in Spike-specific TCR breadth and depth followed administration of two AZD1222 doses. Seropositive at baseline were only 5 to 7 AZD1222 recipients.

On this clone itself: Its matching antigen is unknown.

V shed 1 base and J shed 4 bases, with 16 bases lying between them. The germline gives CDR1 MGHRA, CDR2 YSYEKL. CDR3 length: 16 residues. Data came from immunoSEQ multiplex PCR; TCRdb stores just in-frame clones and leaves some out. The table shows roughly 200,000 clones, with about 93% occurring only once. The source material was peripheral blood, sampled on day 0 of MenACWY control vaccination. The receptor's source is an adult in good health. The rearrangement links TRBV4-1 to TRBJ1-2, with D tentatively TRBD1 (5 bases). The CDR3 spells CASSQADSSLSYGYTF. The DNA for the CDR3 is TGCGCCAGCAGCCAAGCCGACAGTTCCTTATCCTATGGCTACACCTTC.